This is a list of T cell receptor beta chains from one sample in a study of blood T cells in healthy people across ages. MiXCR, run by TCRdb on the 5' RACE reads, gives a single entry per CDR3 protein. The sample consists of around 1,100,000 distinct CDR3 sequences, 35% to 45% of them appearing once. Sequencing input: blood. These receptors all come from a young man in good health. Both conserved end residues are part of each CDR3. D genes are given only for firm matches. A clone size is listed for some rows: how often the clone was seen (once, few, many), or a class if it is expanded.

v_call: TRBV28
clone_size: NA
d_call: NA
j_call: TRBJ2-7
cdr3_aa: CASSSPTGTDPYEQYF
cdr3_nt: TGTGCCAGCAGTTCCCCAACCGGGACCGACCCCTACGAGCAGTACTTC

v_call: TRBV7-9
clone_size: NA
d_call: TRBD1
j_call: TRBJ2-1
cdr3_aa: CASTSRQGAGNEQFF
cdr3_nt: TGTGCCAGCACCTCGAGACAGGGGGCGGGCAATGAGCAGTTCTTC

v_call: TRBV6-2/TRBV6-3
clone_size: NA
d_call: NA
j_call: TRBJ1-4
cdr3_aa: CASSYERSSNEKLFF
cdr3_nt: TGTGCCAGCAGTTACGAGAGATCATCTAATGAAAAACTGTTTTTT

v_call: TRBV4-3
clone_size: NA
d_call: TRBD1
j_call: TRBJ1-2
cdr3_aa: CASSQGTGGERGYGYTF
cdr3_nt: TGCGCCAGCAGCCAAGGGACAGGGGGCGAACGGGGCTATGGCTACACCTTC

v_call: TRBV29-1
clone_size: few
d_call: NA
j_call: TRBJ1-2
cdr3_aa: CSVEGVGEIYGYTF
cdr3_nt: TGCAGCGTTGAAGGGGTCGGGGAAATTTATGGCTACACCTTC

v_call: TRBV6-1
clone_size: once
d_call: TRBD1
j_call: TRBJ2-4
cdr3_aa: CAGARTGGRDIQYF
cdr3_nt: TGTGCCGGCGCCAGGACAGGGGGGCGGGACATTCAGTACTTC

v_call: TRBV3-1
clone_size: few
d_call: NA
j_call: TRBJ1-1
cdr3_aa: CASSPRSGASRGRTTEAFF
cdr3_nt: TGTGCCAGCAGCCCTCGGTCAGGGGCCTCTCGCGGAAGAACCACTGAAGCTTTCTTT

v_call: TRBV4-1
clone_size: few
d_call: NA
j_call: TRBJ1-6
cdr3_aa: CASSHPGPAGVSLHF
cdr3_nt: TGCGCCAGCAGCCATCCCGGGCCAGCGGGTGTGTCCCTCCACTTT

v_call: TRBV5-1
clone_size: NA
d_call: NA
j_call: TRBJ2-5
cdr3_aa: CASSLGAFVSDDQYF
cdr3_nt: TGCGCCAGCAGCTTGGGGGCTTTTGTGAGCGATGACCAGTACTTC

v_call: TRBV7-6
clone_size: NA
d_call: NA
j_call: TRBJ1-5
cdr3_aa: CASSLLRQPGNQPQHF
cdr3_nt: TGTGCCAGCAGCTTACTCCGGCAGCCGGGGAATCAGCCCCAGCATTTT

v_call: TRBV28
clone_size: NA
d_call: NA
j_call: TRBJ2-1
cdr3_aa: CASSLESGPQETQFF
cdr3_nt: TGTGCCAGCAGTTTAGAGTCAGGGCCGCAAGAGACCCAGTTCTTC

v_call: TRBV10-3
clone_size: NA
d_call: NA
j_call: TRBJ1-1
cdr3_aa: CAISASRDAEAFF
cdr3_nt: TGTGCCATCAGTGCCTCGAGGGACGCTGAAGCTTTCTTT

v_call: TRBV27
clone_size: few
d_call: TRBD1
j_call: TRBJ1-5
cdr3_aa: CASSLSGTGYQPQHF
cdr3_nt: TGTGCCAGCAGTTTAAGCGGGACAGGGTATCAGCCCCAGCATTTT

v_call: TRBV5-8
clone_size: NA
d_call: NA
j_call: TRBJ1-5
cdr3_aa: CASSFDSDTDQPRHF
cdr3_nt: TGTGCCAGCAGCTTCGACTCCGACACGGATCAGCCCCGGCATTTT

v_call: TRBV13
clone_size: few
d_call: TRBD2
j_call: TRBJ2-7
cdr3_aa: CASSPSYLAASYNEQYF
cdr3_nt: TGTGCCAGCAGCCCGTCGTATCTAGCGGCATCCTACAATGAGCAGTACTTC

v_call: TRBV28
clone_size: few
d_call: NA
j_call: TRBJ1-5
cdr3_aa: CASLEINGSNQPQHF
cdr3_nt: TGTGCCAGCCTCGAAATAAACGGCAGCAATCAGCCCCAGCATTTT

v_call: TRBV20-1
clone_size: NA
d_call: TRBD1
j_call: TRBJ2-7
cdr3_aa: CSAQTGTGANNEQYF
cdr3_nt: TGCAGTGCTCAGACCGGGACAGGGGCGAACAATGAGCAGTACTTC

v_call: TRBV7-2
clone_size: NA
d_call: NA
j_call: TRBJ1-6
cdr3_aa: CASSLENNSPLHF
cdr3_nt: TGTGCCAGCAGCCTCGAGAATAATTCACCCCTCCACTTT

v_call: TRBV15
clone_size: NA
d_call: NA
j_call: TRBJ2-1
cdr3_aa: CATSREGYSYNEQFF
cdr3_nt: TGTGCCACCAGCAGAGAAGGGTACTCCTACAATGAGCAGTTCTTC

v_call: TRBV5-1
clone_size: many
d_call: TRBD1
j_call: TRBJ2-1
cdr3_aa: CASSLGQVGYNEQFF
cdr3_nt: TGCGCCAGCAGCCTAGGACAGGTGGGTTACAATGAGCAGTTCTTC

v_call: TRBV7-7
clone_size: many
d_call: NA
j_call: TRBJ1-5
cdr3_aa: CASSFKGQHNQPQHF
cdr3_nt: TGTGCCAGCAGCTTTAAAGGACAGCATAATCAGCCCCAGCATTTT

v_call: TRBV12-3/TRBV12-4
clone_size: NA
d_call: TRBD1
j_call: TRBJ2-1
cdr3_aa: CASSDDRANEQFF
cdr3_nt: TGTGCCAGCAGTGATGACAGGGCCAATGAGCAGTTCTTC

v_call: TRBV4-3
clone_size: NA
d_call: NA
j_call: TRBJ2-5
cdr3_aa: CASSQGAFQETQYF
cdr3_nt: TGCGCCAGCAGCCAAGGGGCCTTCCAAGAGACCCAGTACTTC

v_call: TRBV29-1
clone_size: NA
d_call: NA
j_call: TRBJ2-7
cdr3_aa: CSVEDPLYEQYF
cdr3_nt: TGCAGCGTTGAAGATCCCCTCTACGAGCAGTACTTC

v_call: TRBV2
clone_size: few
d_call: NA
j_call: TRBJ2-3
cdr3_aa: CASSERASTDTQYF
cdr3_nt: TGTGCCAGCAGTGAAAGGGCTAGCACAGATACGCAGTATTTT

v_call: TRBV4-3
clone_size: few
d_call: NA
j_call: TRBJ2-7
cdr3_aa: CASSQVVSGKQYNEQYF
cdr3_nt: TGCGCCAGCAGCCAAGTGGTGTCTGGGAAACAATACAATGAGCAGTACTTC

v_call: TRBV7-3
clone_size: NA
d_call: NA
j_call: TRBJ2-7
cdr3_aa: CASSLKPPFRGGSYNEQYF
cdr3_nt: TGTGCCAGCAGCTTAAAACCGCCCTTTAGAGGCGGCTCCTACAATGAGCAGTACTTC

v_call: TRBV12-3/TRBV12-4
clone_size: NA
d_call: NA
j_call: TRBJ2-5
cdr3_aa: CASSSRQSEETQYF
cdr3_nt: TGTGCCAGCAGTTCCCGACAGTCCGAAGAGACCCAGTACTTC

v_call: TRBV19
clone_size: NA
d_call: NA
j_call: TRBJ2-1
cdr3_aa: CASSDPYPSSYNEQFF
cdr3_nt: TGTGCCAGTAGCGATCCCTACCCGAGCTCCTACAATGAGCAGTTCTTC

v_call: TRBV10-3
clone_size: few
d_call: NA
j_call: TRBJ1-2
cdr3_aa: CAIHGGQNYGYTF
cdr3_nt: TGTGCCATCCATGGGGGGCAGAACTATGGCTACACCTTC

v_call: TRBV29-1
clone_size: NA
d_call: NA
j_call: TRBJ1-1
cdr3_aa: CSASAETRTEAFF
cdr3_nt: TGCAGCGCTTCAGCGGAGACTAGAACTGAAGCTTTCTTT

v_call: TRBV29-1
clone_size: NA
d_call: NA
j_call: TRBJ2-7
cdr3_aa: CSAPGDMDNEQYF
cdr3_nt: TGCAGCGCCCCGGGGGACATGGACAATGAGCAGTACTTC

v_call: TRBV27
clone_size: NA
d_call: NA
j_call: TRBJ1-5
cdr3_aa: CASSLILGSNQPQHF
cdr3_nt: TGTGCCAGCAGTTTAATTTTAGGAAGCAATCAGCCCCAGCATTTT

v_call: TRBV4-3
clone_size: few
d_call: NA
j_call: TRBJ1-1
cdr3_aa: CASSRQSGGNTEAFF
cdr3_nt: TGCGCCAGCAGCCGACAATCGGGGGGGAACACTGAAGCTTTCTTT

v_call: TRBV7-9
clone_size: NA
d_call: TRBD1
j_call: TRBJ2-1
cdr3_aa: CASSLGQGAGNEQFF
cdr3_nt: TGTGCCAGCAGCTTGGGACAGGGGGCAGGGAATGAGCAGTTCTTC

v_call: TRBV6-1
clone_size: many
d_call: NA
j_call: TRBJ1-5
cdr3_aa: CASSEDHNQPQHF
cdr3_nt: TGTGCCAGCAGTGAAGATCACAATCAGCCCCAGCATTTT

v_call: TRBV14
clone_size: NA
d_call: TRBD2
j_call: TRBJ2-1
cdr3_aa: CASSYGLAVRNGQFF
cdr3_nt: TGTGCCAGCAGCTACGGACTAGCTGTTCGCAATGGGCAGTTCTTC

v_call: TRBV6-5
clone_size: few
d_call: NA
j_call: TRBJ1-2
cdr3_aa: CASGFSRGYGYTF
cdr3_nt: TGTGCCAGCGGATTCTCGAGGGGCTATGGCTACACCTTC

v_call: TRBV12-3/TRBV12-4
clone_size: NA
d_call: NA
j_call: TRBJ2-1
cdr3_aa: CASSPPPGNEQFF
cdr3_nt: TGTGCCAGCAGCCCCCCACCGGGCAATGAGCAGTTCTTC

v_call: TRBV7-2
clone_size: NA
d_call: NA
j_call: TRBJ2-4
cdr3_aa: CASRTRAETHGNIQYF
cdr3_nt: TGTGCCAGCAGAACAAGGGCAGAAACTCACGGAAACATTCAGTACTTC

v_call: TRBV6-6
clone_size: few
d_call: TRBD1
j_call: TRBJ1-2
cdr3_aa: CASREHRGKSGYTF
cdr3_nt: TGTGCCAGCAGGGAACACAGGGGGAAGAGTGGCTACACCTTC

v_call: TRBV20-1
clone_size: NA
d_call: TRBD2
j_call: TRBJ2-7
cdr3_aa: CSALSGGDYEQYF
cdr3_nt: TGCAGTGCCCTAAGCGGGGGTGACTACGAGCAGTACTTC

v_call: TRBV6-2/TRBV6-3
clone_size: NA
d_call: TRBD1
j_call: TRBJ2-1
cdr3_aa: CASSQGRGLYNEQFF
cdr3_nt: TGTGCCAGCAGCCAGGGAAGGGGGCTTTACAATGAGCAGTTCTTC

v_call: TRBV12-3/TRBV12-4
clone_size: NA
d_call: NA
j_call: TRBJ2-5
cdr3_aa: CASSPFFGDGQETQYF
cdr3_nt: TGTGCCAGCAGTCCCTTCTTCGGGGACGGCCAAGAGACCCAGTACTTC

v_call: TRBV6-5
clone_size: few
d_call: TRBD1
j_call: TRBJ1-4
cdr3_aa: CASSSPAGGHEKLFF
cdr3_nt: TGTGCCAGCAGCTCCCCGGCAGGGGGCCATGAAAAACTGTTTTTT

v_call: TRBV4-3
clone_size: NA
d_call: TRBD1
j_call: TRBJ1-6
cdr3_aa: CASSPSGTGYNSPLHF
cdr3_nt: TGCGCCAGCAGCCCCTCGGGGACAGGGTATAATTCACCCCTCCACTTT

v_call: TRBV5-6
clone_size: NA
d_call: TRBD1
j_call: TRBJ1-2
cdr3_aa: CASSQRTGTEINYGYTF
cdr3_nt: TGTGCCAGCAGCCAGCGAACGGGGACAGAGATTAACTATGGCTACACCTTC

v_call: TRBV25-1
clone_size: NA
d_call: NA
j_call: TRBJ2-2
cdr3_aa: CASSDFGTGELFF
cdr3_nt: TGTGCCAGCAGTGACTTCGGAACCGGGGAGCTGTTTTTT

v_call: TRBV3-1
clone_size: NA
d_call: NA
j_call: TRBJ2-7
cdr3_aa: CASSQVQPVGPQYF
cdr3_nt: TGTGCCAGCAGCCAAGTCCAACCCGTGGGTCCTCAGTACTTC

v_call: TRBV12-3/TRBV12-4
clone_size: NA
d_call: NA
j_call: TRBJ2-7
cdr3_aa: CASSLARAGEQYF
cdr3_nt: TGTGCCAGCAGTTTAGCCAGGGCTGGCGAGCAGTACTTC

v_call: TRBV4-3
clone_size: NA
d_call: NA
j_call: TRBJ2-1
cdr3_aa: CASSQRREIETQFF
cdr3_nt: TGCGCCAGCAGCCAACGAAGGGAAATAGAGACCCAGTTCTTC

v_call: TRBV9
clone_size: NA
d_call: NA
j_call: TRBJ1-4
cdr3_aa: CASSVGRTGEKLFF
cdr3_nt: TGTGCCAGCAGCGTAGGCAGGACCGGAGAAAAACTGTTTTTT

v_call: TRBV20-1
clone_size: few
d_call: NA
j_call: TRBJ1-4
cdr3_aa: CSARDKAARDEKLFF
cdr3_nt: TGCAGTGCTAGAGATAAGGCAGCCAGGGATGAAAAACTGTTTTTT

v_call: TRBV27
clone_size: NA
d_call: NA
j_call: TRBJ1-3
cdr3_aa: CASRGIPGNTIYF
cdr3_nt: TGTGCCAGCCGGGGGATCCCTGGAAACACCATATATTTT

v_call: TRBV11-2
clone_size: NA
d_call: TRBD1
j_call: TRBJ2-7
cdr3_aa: CASSLDQTGMKEQYF
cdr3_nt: TGTGCCAGCAGCTTAGATCAGACAGGGATGAAGGAGCAGTACTTC